The clone carrying this TCR beta chain was counted at least ten times. The antigen is not known. This entry is derived from a study of T cells after yellow fever vaccination. Whole-study results and caveats: Only a small proportion of the clonotypes turned up in both the CD4 and the CD8 compartments, likely arising from convergent recombination.

TCRdb reprocessed the 5' RACE reads with MiXCR, giving one entry per CDR3 protein. The repertoire holds a few hundred thousand distinct CDR3 sequences, with about 3% as singletons. The source of this sequence is a man younger than 35 who received the YFV17D yellow fever vaccine. The source was CD4+ T cells sorted from PBMCs, collected 10 days after the yellow fever booster vaccination.

The CDR3 nucleotides read TGCGCCAGCAGCGGCACAGGGGGAAGGGCTGAAGCTTTCTTT. Amino acid sequence: CASSGTGGRAEAFF. This chain connects TRBV5-1 to TRBJ1-1; 8 bases match TRBD1. V lost 4 bases and J lost 6; bases outside the gene matches: 8. The CDR3 is made up of 14 amino acids. From germline, CDR1 is SGHRS and CDR2 YFSETQ.